This T cell receptor beta chain was sequenced for a study of T cells in Graves' hyperthyroidism and ophthalmopathy (dated by TCRdb to the late 2010s). Context from the whole study: Peripheral blood was sampled at the time of initial diagnosis, prior to any treatment. Prospective prediction of ophthalmopathy was tested in an independent validation cohort consisting of under 20 hyperthyroidism patients and about 17 patients who later progressed to ophthalmopathy. To identify TCR V-J signatures that set the groups apart, the researchers used a discovery cohort of roughly 100 patients, made up of 43 with Graves' ophthalmopathy and about 59 with stable Graves' hyperthyroidism. For training and testing, the roughly 97 patients in the discovery cohort were randomly divided in a 7:3 ratio. TCR Vbeta CDR3 sequencing of 120 to 150 peripheral blood samples (43 ophthalmopathy, about 75 hyperthyroidism and approximately 17 progressor patients) is reported in the paper. The study also compared thyroid tissue and blood T-cell repertoires from about six Graves' hyperthyroidism patients. After blood sampling, hyperthyroidism patients were treated with methimazole at a starting dose of 30 mg daily, and ophthalmopathy patients were treated with high-dose intravenous methylprednisolone. The full study reports these points: Most expanded thyroid clonotypes (frequency above 0.001) were also found in blood, which suggests that blood repertoires may mirror thyroid immune responses. In validation, progression to ophthalmopathy was predicted by the model with 70% to 71% sensitivity and around 75% specificity, a median of approximately 7.1 months before onset. Sample size was not statistically predetermined, and investigators were not blinded to group allocation. A model built on a 13 V-J signature distinguished ophthalmopathy from stable hyperthyroidism, reaching 85% to 90% sensitivity and approximately 81% specificity in cross-validation and 80%/75% in testing.

Ophthalmopathy patients had moderately to severely active disease, with a Clinical Activity Score of 3 or more, a NOSPECS grade of 4 or more, and a disease duration of less than 3 months. Any patient with an uncontrolled infection, another autoimmune disease, pregnancy or lactation was excluded. Diagnoses relied on clinical symptoms, serum thyroxine and TRAb, thyroid ultrasound and orbital computed tomography. Ficoll-Paque density gradient centrifugation was used to isolate PBMCs from approximately 11 ml of fresh peripheral blood. Total RNA was extracted using Trizol reagent, and RNA quality was assessed on an Agilent 2100 Bioanalyzer. This clonotype was counted many times. There is no known antigen for this receptor. Base qualities are missing; no much larger clone stands one base away. The TCR beta CDR3 regions were amplified from the RNA transcripts. For the first round of RT-PCR on the TCR CDR3, the HTBI primer set was used together with the Qiagen OneStep RT-PCR kit. Libraries were constructed in a second round of multiplex PCR, after which size selection and purification were performed. Sequencing of the libraries was done on an Illumina HiSeq2000 using paired-end 100 bp reads. The published analysis was carried out like this. SOAPnuke was used to process the raw data, with reads discarded if the reads contained adapters or uncalled bases, had a mean Phred below 15, or lacked an exact constant-primer or identifier match. High-quality paired reads were merged with COPE v1.2.5, and unique nucleotide sequences were defined as clonotypes. MiTCR v1.1 was used to align the clonotypes against IMGT TRBV, TRBD and TRBJ reference segments. Analysis was restricted to V-J combinations with a frequency above 0.0001, which covered 98% to 99.2% of repertoires. The TCS score was defined as F50 (clonal expansion) divided by E x V (chaos), with BLOSUM62-based TCRdist calculated between CDR3 peptides within each V-J. Welch's t-statistics and random forest reduced around 550 V-J features to 13, which were used in a naive Bayes classifier (R e1071). TCRdb took the public reads, trimmed them with fastp at Q25, ran MiXCR for clone calling and kept in-frame beta chains. Merged by CDR3 protein, the rows form single entries marked with the most common genes and DNA. The V and J calls were not made by the authors but by TCRdb's processing. The sample includes hundreds of thousands of distinct CDR3 sequences, with 20% observed a single time. The biggest ten clones account for about half of the sample.

V and J lose 5 bases and 7 bases, and a span of 18 bases separates them. Including the terminal cysteine and phenylalanine, the CDR3 comprises 15 residues. Of the read, only the CDR3 DNA is kept; its 45 bases are in frame from base 1. CDR1 and CDR2 are drawn from the germline V gene: SGHTA, FQGTGA. This receptor was taken from a man in his forties with Graves' ophthalmopathy. The sequenced sample consisted of blood. Here the chain combines TRBV7-3 and TRBJ2-1; TRBD1 is a possible D gene, resting on 6 matching bases. The DNA reads as follows: TGTGCCAGCAGCCTAGGCTCTCAGGGGTGGAATGAGCAGTTCTTC. This translates into CASSLGSQGWNEQFF.